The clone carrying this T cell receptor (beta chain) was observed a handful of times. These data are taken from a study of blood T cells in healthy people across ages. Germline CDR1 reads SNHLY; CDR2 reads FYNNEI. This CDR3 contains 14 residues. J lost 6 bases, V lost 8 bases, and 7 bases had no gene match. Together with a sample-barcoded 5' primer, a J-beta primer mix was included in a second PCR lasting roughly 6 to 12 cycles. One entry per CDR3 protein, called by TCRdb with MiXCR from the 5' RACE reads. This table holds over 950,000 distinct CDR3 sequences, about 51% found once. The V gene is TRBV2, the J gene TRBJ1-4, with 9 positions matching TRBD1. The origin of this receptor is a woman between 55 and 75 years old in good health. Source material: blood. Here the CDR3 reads CASGPRDRDEKLFF. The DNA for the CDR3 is TGTGCCAGCGGCCCCCGGGACAGGGATGAAAAACTGTTTTTT.